These T cell receptor beta chains were read from a single sample in a study of shared clonotypes between healthy human individuals. Generated by immunoSEQ multiplex PCR, the TCRdb table keeps only in-frame clones and is missing some. The profile shows 2,500,000 or so clones, approximately 92% of them singletons. Source material: naive CD4+ T cells sorted from blood. The receptors were sampled from a man between 18 and 29 years old in good health. Both conserved end residues are part of each CDR3. D genes are given only for firm matches. Where a row states a size, it is once, few, many or the class of an expanded clone; other rows omit it.

j_gene: TRBJ1-1
abundance: -
v_gene: TRBV7-9
d_gene: TRBD1
CDR3aa: CASSPRQGMNTEAFF
CDR3nt: TGTGCCAGCAGCCCTCGACAGGGTATGAACACTGAAGCTTTCTTT

j_gene: TRBJ1-2
abundance: -
v_gene: TRBV4-2
d_gene: -
CDR3aa: CASSQGAPADRKHGYTF
CDR3nt: TGTGCCAGCAGCCAAGGGGCCCCTGCGGACAGAAAGCATGGCTACACCTTC

j_gene: TRBJ2-2
abundance: -
v_gene: TRBV7-2
d_gene: -
CDR3aa: CASSLEAYTGELFF
CDR3nt: TGTGCCAGCAGCTTAGAGGCCTACACCGGGGAGCTGTTTTTT

j_gene: TRBJ1-1
abundance: -
v_gene: TRBV7-9
d_gene: TRBD1
CDR3aa: CASSARQGLNTEAFF
CDR3nt: TGTGCCAGCAGCGCCCGACAGGGTTTGAACACTGAAGCTTTCTTT

j_gene: TRBJ2-3
abundance: -
v_gene: TRBV7-9
d_gene: TRBD2
CDR3aa: CASSPPGLAGSTDTQYF
CDR3nt: TGTGCCAGCAGCCCCCCGGGACTAGCGGGGAGCACAGATACGCAGTATTTT

j_gene: TRBJ2-3
abundance: -
v_gene: TRBV10-3
d_gene: TRBD1
CDR3aa: CAIRDRESLSTDTQYF
CDR3nt: TGTGCCATCAGGGACAGGGAGTCTCTTAGTACAGATACGCAGTATTTT

j_gene: TRBJ1-1
abundance: -
v_gene: TRBV7-3
d_gene: TRBD1
CDR3aa: CASSLTGQVNTEAFF
CDR3nt: TGTGCCAGCAGCTTAACGGGACAGGTGAACACTGAAGCTTTCTTT

j_gene: TRBJ2-2
abundance: -
v_gene: TRBV4-3
d_gene: -
CDR3aa: CASSQDLIGGELFF
CDR3nt: TGCGCCAGCAGCCAAGATTTGATAGGCGGGGAGCTGTTTTTT

j_gene: TRBJ1-5
abundance: -
v_gene: TRBV5-1
d_gene: -
CDR3aa: CASSLGTLSNQPQHF
CDR3nt: TGCGCCAGCAGCTTGGGGACATTAAGCAATCAGCCCCAGCATTTT

j_gene: TRBJ2-3
abundance: -
v_gene: TRBV9
d_gene: -
CDR3aa: CASSVSGSTDTQYF
CDR3nt: TGTGCCAGCAGCGTGTCCGGCAGCACAGATACGCAGTATTTT

j_gene: TRBJ1-2
abundance: -
v_gene: TRBV9
d_gene: -
CDR3aa: CASSVEDRRVNGYTF
CDR3nt: TGTGCCAGCAGCGTAGAAGACCGCAGGGTGAATGGCTACACCTTC

j_gene: TRBJ1-6
abundance: -
v_gene: TRBV6-5
d_gene: -
CDR3aa: CASSYSISDGAPLHF
CDR3nt: TGTGCCAGCAGTTACTCGATTTCAGACGGGGCACCCCTCCACTTT

j_gene: TRBJ1-4
abundance: -
v_gene: TRBV12-5
d_gene: TRBD1
CDR3aa: CASGTDRGGNEKLFF
CDR3nt: TGTGCTAGTGGTACTGACAGGGGGGGAAATGAAAAACTGTTTTTT

j_gene: TRBJ1-2
abundance: -
v_gene: TRBV11-2
d_gene: -
CDR3aa: CASSLARGSGYTF
CDR3nt: TGTGCCAGCAGCTTAGCTCGGGGGAGCGGCTACACCTTC

j_gene: TRBJ1-1
abundance: -
v_gene: TRBV2
d_gene: TRBD1
CDR3aa: CASRLTGLPEAFF
CDR3nt: TGTGCCAGCAGATTGACAGGGTTGCCTGAAGCTTTCTTT

j_gene: TRBJ2-5
abundance: -
v_gene: TRBV7-9
d_gene: -
CDR3aa: CASSLTSIETQYF
CDR3nt: TGTGCCAGCAGCTTAACTAGCATAGAGACCCAGTACTTC

j_gene: TRBJ1-3
abundance: -
v_gene: TRBV6-1
d_gene: TRBD1
CDR3aa: CASSATGSISSGNTIYF
CDR3nt: TGTGCCAGCAGTGCGACAGGGTCTATTAGCTCTGGAAACACCATATATTTT

j_gene: TRBJ2-7
abundance: -
v_gene: TRBV7-8
d_gene: -
CDR3aa: CASSSLRQVQTPEQYF
CDR3nt: TGTGCCAGCAGCTCACTCCGACAGGTACAAACGCCCGAGCAGTACTTC

j_gene: TRBJ1-4
abundance: -
v_gene: TRBV27
d_gene: TRBD1
CDR3aa: CASSLAGGDEKLFF
CDR3nt: TGTGCCAGCAGTTTGGCAGGGGGCGATGAAAAACTGTTTTTT

j_gene: TRBJ1-1
abundance: once
v_gene: TRBV6-6
d_gene: -
CDR3aa: CASSYVAGRRSGEAFF
CDR3nt: TGTGCCAGCAGTTACGTAGCGGGCAGGAGGTCGGGTGAAGCTTTCTTT

j_gene: TRBJ1-2
abundance: -
v_gene: TRBV9
d_gene: -
CDR3aa: CASSVDPGHTYGYTF
CDR3nt: TGTGCCAGCAGCGTAGACCCCGGGCATACCTATGGCTACACCTTC

j_gene: TRBJ2-6
abundance: -
v_gene: TRBV11-2
d_gene: TRBD1
CDR3aa: CASSSSGTGGYGANVLTF
CDR3nt: TGTGCCAGCAGCTCATCCGGGACAGGGGGCTATGGGGCCAACGTCCTGACTTTC

j_gene: TRBJ2-3
abundance: -
v_gene: TRBV7-2
d_gene: -
CDR3aa: CASSLTPDTQYF
CDR3nt: TGTGCCAGCAGTCTCACCCCAGATACGCAGTATTTT

j_gene: TRBJ2-2
abundance: -
v_gene: TRBV4-3
d_gene: -
CDR3aa: CASSQEGLAPNTGELFF
CDR3nt: TGCGCCAGCAGCCAAGAAGGTCTAGCGCCGAACACCGGGGAGCTGTTTTTT

j_gene: TRBJ2-1
abundance: few
v_gene: TRBV7-2
d_gene: TRBD1
CDR3aa: CASSLAQGAYNEQFF
CDR3nt: TGTGCCAGCAGCTTAGCACAGGGGGCCTACAATGAGCAGTTCTTC

j_gene: TRBJ2-1
abundance: -
v_gene: TRBV7-9
d_gene: -
CDR3aa: CASSLDGVYRWQFF
CDR3nt: TGTGCCAGCAGCTTAGACGGGGTCTACCGGTGGCAGTTCTTC

j_gene: TRBJ2-7
abundance: -
v_gene: TRBV11-2
d_gene: -
CDR3aa: CASSLGQTYEQYF
CDR3nt: TGTGCCAGCAGCTTAGGGCAGACCTACGAGCAGTACTTC

j_gene: TRBJ1-2
abundance: -
v_gene: TRBV7-8
d_gene: -
CDR3aa: CATVPGGKSNYGYTF
CDR3nt: TGTGCCACCGTCCCCGGAGGGAAGTCTAACTATGGCTACACCTTC

j_gene: TRBJ2-5
abundance: once
v_gene: TRBV30
d_gene: TRBD1
CDR3aa: CATSSKGAGETQYF
CDR3nt: TGTGCCACTTCGTCTAAGGGGGCGGGAGAGACCCAGTACTTC

j_gene: TRBJ2-2
abundance: -
v_gene: TRBV7-9
d_gene: TRBD2
CDR3aa: CASSSRGLAGKNTGELFF
CDR3nt: TGTGCCAGCAGCTCTCGGGGACTAGCGGGGAAGAACACCGGGGAGCTGTTTTTT

j_gene: TRBJ2-3
abundance: -
v_gene: TRBV7-6
d_gene: -
CDR3aa: CASSSLSDTQYF
CDR3nt: TGTGCCAGCAGCTCCCTCTCCGATACGCAGTATTTT